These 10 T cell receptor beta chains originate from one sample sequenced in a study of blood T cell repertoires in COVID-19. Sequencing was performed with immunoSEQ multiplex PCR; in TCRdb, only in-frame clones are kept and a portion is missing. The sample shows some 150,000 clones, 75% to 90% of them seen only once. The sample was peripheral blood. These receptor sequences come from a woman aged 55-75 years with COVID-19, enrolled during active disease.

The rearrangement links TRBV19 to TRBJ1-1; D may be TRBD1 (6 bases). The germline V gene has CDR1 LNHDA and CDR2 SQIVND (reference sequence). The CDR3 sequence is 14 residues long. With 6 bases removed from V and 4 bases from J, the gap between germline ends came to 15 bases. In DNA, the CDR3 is TGTGCCAGTAGCTTGGACAGTAGAGGCACTGAAGCTTTCTTT. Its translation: CASSLDSRGTEAFF.

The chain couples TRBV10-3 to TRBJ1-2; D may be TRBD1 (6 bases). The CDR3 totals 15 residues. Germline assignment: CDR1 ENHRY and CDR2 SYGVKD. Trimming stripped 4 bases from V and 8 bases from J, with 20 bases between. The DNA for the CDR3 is TGTGCCATCAGTGGGGGATCAGGACAGATGTCGGGCTACACCTTC. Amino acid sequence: CAISGGSGQMSGYTF.

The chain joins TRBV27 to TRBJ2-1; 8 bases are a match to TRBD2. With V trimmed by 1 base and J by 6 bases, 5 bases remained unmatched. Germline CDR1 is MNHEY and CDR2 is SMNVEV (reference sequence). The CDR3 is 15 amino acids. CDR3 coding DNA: TGTGCCAGCAGTTTATTATCCGGGACTAGCAATGAGCAGTTCTTC. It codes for CASSLLSGTSNEQFF.

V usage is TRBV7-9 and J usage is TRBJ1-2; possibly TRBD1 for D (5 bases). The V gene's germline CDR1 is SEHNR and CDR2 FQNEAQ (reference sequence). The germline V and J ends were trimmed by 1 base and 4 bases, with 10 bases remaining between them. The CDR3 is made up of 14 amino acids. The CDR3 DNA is TGTGCCAGCAGCTTAGGGGGACTATTCTATGGCTACACCTTC. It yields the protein CASSLGGLFYGYTF. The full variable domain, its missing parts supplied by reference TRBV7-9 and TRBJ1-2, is DTGVSQNPRHKITKRGQNVTFRCDPISEHNRLYWYRQTLGQGPEFLTYFQNEAQLEKSRLLSDRFSAERPKGSFSTLEIQRTEQGDSAMYLCASSLGGLFYGYTFGSGTRLTVV.

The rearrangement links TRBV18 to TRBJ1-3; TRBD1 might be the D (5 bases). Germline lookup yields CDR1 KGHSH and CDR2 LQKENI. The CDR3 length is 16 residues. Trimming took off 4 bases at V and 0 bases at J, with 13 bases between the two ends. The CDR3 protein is CASSLTGAFSGNTIYF. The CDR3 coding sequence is TGTGCCAGCTCACTAACAGGAGCATTCTCTGGAAACACCATATATTTT.

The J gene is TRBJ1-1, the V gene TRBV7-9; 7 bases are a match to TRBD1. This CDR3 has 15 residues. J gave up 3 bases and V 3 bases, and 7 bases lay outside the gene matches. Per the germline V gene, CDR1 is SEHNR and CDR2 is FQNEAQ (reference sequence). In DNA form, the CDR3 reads TGTGCCAGCAGCTTTGGAGGGGGCGACGACACTGAAGCTTTCTTT. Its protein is CASSFGGGDDTEAFF. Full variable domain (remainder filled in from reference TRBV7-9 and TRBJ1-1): DTGVSQNPRHKITKRGQNVTFRCDPISEHNRLYWYRQTLGQGPEFLTYFQNEAQLEKSRLLSDRFSAERPKGSFSTLEIQRTEQGDSAMYLCASSFGGGDDTEAFFGQGTRLTVV.

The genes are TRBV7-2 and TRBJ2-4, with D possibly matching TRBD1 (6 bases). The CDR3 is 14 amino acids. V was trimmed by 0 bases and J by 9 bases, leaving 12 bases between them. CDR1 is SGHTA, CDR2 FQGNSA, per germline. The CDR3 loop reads CASSLAQGFGIQYF. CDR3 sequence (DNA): TGTGCCAGCAGCTTAGCACAGGGTTTCGGCATTCAGTACTTC.

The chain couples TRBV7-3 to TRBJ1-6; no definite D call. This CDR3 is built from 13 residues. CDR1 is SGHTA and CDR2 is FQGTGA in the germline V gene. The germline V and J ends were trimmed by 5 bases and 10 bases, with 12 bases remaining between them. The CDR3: CASSPHSESPLHF. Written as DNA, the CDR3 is TGTGCCAGCAGCCCCCATAGTGAGTCACCCCTCCACTTT.

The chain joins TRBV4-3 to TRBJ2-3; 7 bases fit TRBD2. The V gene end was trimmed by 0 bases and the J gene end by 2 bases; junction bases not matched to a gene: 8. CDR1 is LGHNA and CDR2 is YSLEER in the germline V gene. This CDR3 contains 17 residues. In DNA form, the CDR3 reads TGCGCCAGCAGCCAAGATTATGTGGGGGGGAACACAGATACGCAGTATTTT. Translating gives CASSQDYVGGNTDTQYF.

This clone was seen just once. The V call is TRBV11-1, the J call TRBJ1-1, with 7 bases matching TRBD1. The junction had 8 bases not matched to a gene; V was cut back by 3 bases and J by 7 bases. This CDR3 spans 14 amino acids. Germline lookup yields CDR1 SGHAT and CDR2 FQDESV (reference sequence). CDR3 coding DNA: TGTGCCAGCAGCTTTCTCCCGGGACAGTTTGAAGCTTTCTTT. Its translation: CASSFLPGQFEAFF. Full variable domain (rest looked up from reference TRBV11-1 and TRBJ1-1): EAEVAQSPRYKITEKSQAVAFWCDPISGHATLYWYRQILGQGPELLVQFQDESVVDDSQLPKDRFSAERLKGVDSTLKIQPAELGDSAMYLCASSFLPGQFEAFFGQGTRLTVV.